Below, 18 T cell receptor beta chains from the same sample are listed, as sequenced in a study of Ad26.COV2.S vaccination and SARS-CoV-2 variants. TCRdb keeps only in-frame clones here, not all; method: immunoSEQ multiplex PCR. The table records about 180,000 clones, approximately 88% of them present only once. The material was peripheral blood, obtained after recovery from COVID-19. These receptors all come from a human donor who had recovered from COVID-19.

The chain couples TRBV11-3 to TRBJ1-1, with D uncertain. The CDR3 extends over 13 amino acids. V was pared by 2 bases and J by 5 bases, with 9 bases between. Per the germline V gene, CDR1 is SGHNT and CDR2 is YENEEA. Written as DNA, the CDR3 is TGTGCCAGCAGCTTATCTCCAGCTACTGAAGCTTTCTTT. Protein sequence: CASSLSPATEAFF.

V is TRBV7-9 and J is TRBJ2-5; D tentatively fits TRBD1 or TRBD2 (6 bases each). Trimming pared 1 base from V and 5 bases from J, leaving 14 bases between. The CDR3 sequence is 15 residues long. CDR1 SEHNR and CDR2 FQNEAQ come from the germline V gene (reference sequence). This CDR3 reads CASSLGRGETETQYF. The CDR3 bases are TGTGCCAGCAGCTTAGGGAGGGGGGAGACGGAGACCCAGTACTTC. Full variable domain (rest looked up from reference TRBV7-9 and TRBJ2-5): DTGVSQNPRHKITKRGQNVTFRCDPISEHNRLYWYRQTLGQGPEFLTYFQNEAQLEKSRLLSDRFSAERPKGSFSTLEIQRTEQGDSAMYLCASSLGRGETETQYFGPGTRLLVL.

The chain uses TRBV10-3 and TRBJ2-3, with D perhaps TRBD1 (5 bases). From germline, CDR1 is ENHRY and CDR2 SYGVKD. The CDR3 has 17 residues. V lost 0 bases and J lost 1, with 14 bases in between. The CDR3 nucleotides read TGTGCCATCAGTGAGTCAAATCTACCCAGGGGCACAGATACGCAGTATTTT. This gives the protein CAISESNLPRGTDTQYF.

This chain uses TRBV6-5 with TRBJ1-5; 8 bases are shared with TRBD1. Germline assignment: CDR1 MNHEY and CDR2 SVGAGI. The CDR3 is 16 amino acids. J was trimmed by 3 bases and V by 4 bases; bases with no gene match: 8. CDR3 DNA sequence: TGTGCCAGCAGTTGGATCCGGGACAGGCACAATCAGCCCCAGCATTTT. Protein: CASSWIRDRHNQPQHF.

The genes are TRBV7-2 and TRBJ2-7; no firm D call. The ends were cut back, 3 bases at V and 4 bases at J, with 10 bases in the middle. Germline V CDR1 and CDR2: SGHTA, FQGNSA. The CDR3 extends over 13 amino acids. CDR3 coding DNA: TGTGCCAGCAGCTTTCCACGGGTATACGAGCAGTACTTC. Its translation is CASSFPRVYEQYF.

This clone was counted a single time. The V gene is TRBV6-7, the J gene TRBJ2-1; TRBD1 aligns across 10 bases. TRBV6-7 is an open reading frame whose function is uncertain. The CDR3 covers 15 residues. The ends lost 4 bases at V and 8 bases at J; junction bases unmatched: 8. The CDR3 DNA reads TGTGCCAGCAGTTTAAGGGACAGGGGATATGATGAGCAGTTCTTC. It codes for CASSLRDRGYDEQFF.

V usage is TRBV28 and J usage is TRBJ2-1; D gene uncertain. Germline CDR1 is MDHEN and CDR2 is SYDVKM. V lost 5 bases, J lost 7 bases, and 15 bases lay in between. The length of the CDR3 is 14 residues. The CDR3 region is CASSPRPSVNEQFF. The CDR3 bases are TGTGCCAGCAGTCCCCGACCCAGCGTAAATGAGCAGTTCTTC.

Here the CDR3 reads CASSLGNPGEGYTF. CDR3 nucleotide sequence: TGCGCCAGCAGCCTTGGGAACCCAGGGGAAGGCTACACCTTC. The chain recombines TRBV5-1 with TRBJ1-2, with TRBD1 as a possible D gene (6 bases). Trimming left V 4 bases short and J 8 bases short, with 18 bases between. The CDR3 totals 14 residues. Germline V gene lookup returns CDR1 SGHRS and CDR2 YFSETQ.

The DNA for the CDR3 is TGTGCCAGCAGGATCACTAGCGGGAAGGGGTATTTT. Translating gives CASRITSGKGYF. The rearrangement uses TRBV6-5 and TRBJ2-3, with 10 bases lining up with TRBD2. The germline gives CDR1 MNHEY, CDR2 SVGAGI. CDR3 length: 12 amino acids. The trim removed 6 bases at V and 14 bases at J, leaving 8 bases unmatched.

As concerns this clone: Given the absence of the conserved phenylalanine or tryptophan at the CDR3 end, a read error is likely. Because the CDR3's place on the DNA is in doubt, the DNA is left out and the CDR3 is given as listed by TCRdb. The V call is TRBV21-1, the J call TRBJ1-2; the DNA was not used to check the table's D call, TRBD1. TRBV21-1 is tagged as a pseudogene. The length of the CDR3 is 14 amino acids, counting both ends. The CDR3 protein is CASSKSPGQAQYGA.

In DNA, the CDR3 is TGTGCCAGCAGCCGAACAGGGGGCGAAAGCTCCTACGAGCAGTACTTC. Translation: CASSRTGGESSYEQYF. The chain combines TRBV9 with TRBJ2-7, with 9 bases lining up with TRBD1. The germline CDR1 and CDR2 sequences are SGDLS and YYNGEE. The trim removed 4 bases at V and 0 bases at J, leaving 8 bases unmatched. This CDR3 is 16 amino acids long.

This clone has only one observation. The J gene is TRBJ1-6, the V gene TRBV14; D gene ambiguous. Germline CDR1 reads SGHDN; CDR2 reads FVKESK. The ends were cut back, 4 bases at V and 0 bases at J, with 7 bases in the middle. The CDR3 is 15 residues long. The CDR3 is CASSLLASYNSPLHF. CDR3 DNA sequence: TGTGCCAGCAGCCTTTTAGCCTCCTATAATTCACCCCTCCACTTT.

The chain employs TRBV6-1 and TRBJ1-2; D remains unclear. The CDR3 has 15 residues. Per germline, CDR1 MNHNS and CDR2 SASEGT. Trimming left V 2 bases short and J 6 bases short, with 16 bases between. The DNA for the CDR3 is TGTGCCAGCAGTGAAATTGTAGGGTCTCGGAATGGCTACACCTTC. Protein product: CASSEIVGSRNGYTF.

This chain joins TRBV6-5 and TRBJ1-2, with a weak D call TRBD1 (6 bases). Trimming stripped 6 bases from V and 8 bases from J, with 19 bases between. Germline V CDR1 and CDR2: MNHEY, SVGAGI. The CDR3 runs to 14 residues. This chain's CDR3 is CASRPSQQGSGYTF. The CDR3 nucleotides are TGTGCCAGCAGACCCTCCCAACAGGGCTCGGGCTACACCTTC.

The chain combines TRBV25-1 with TRBJ2-5; weak D call: TRBD2 (6 bases). The germline CDR1 and CDR2 sequences are MGHDK and SYGVNS. The V end lost 4 bases, the J end lost 5 bases, and 20 bases lay between the germline ends. The CDR3 is 16 residues long. CDR3: CASSVLGGARGETQYF. The CDR3, as DNA: TGTGCCAGCAGTGTCTTGGGCGGGGCCCGCGGGGAGACCCAGTACTTC.

V gene TRBV6-1 combines with J gene TRBJ1-2; possible D gene TRBD1, 6 bases. The CDR3 consists of 14 residues. The V end was cut by 2 bases, the J end by 7 bases, with 14 bases between. Germline CDR1 MNHNS, CDR2 SASEGT. CDR3 coding DNA: TGTGCCAGCAGTGAACACGGACAGCAACTTGGCTACACCTTC. Its protein is CASSEHGQQLGYTF.

This clone appeared once. The rearrangement uses TRBV6-6 and TRBJ1-2, with TRBD1 matching 7 bases. Germline V CDR1 and CDR2: MNHNY, SVGAGI (reference sequence). The V and J ends lost 6 bases and 5 bases, in that order; junction bases with no gene match: 3. The CDR3 extends over 12 amino acids. This CDR3 reads CASSRDSYGYTF. The CDR3 DNA sequence: TGTGCCAGCAGCCGGGACAGTTATGGCTACACCTTC.

The chain recombines TRBV11-2 with TRBJ2-3; no reliable D call. The germline V and J ends were trimmed by 4 bases and 0 bases, with 2 bases remaining between them. Germline values: CDR1 SGHAT, CDR2 FQNNGV. The CDR3 covers 12 residues. The CDR3 loop is CASSSSTDTQYF. The CDR3 nucleotides are TGTGCCAGCAGCTCGAGCACAGATACGCAGTATTTT.